A single sample is the source of the 13 T cell receptor beta chains below, sequenced in a study of cytomegalovirus exposure and HLA in healthy donors. It was with 60 Vbeta and 13 Jbeta primers that the PCR ran. Sequenced by immunoSEQ multiplex PCR; TCRdb stores in-frame clones only, minus some. The top ten clones hold roughly 8% of a sample with 110,000 or so clones, roughly 70% of them seen once. Specimen: PBMCs. Receptors were obtained from a man aged 18 to 35 in good health and CMV-seropositive.

The chain couples TRBV4-1 to TRBJ1-5; TRBD1 matches 7 bases. Germline assignment: CDR1 MGHRA and CDR2 YSYEKL. Losses at the gene ends were 4 bases for V and 4 bases for J; bases not matched to a gene: 7. CDR3 length equals 15 residues. As DNA, the CDR3 is TGCGCCAGCAGCCTTACCGGGACAGAGAATCAGCCCCAGCATTTT. It is translated as CASSLTGTENQPQHF.

V and J are TRBV4-1 and TRBJ1-1; D is unclear. The CDR3 totals 15 residues. V was trimmed by 4 bases and J by 1 base, leaving 13 bases between them. Germline values: CDR1 MGHRA, CDR2 YSYEKL. CDR3: CASSPNFSWNTEAFF. CDR3 DNA: TGCGCCAGCAGCCCCAACTTCTCTTGGAACACTGAAGCTTTCTTT.

This rearrangement joins TRBV18 to TRBJ2-7; 12 nucleotides match TRBD2. This CDR3 region has 16 residues. Germline CDR1 is KGHSH and CDR2 is LQKENI. The V gene end was trimmed by 5 bases and the J gene end by 6 bases; junction bases not matched to a gene: 11. The CDR3 loop reads CASSATSGGPTGEQYV. The CDR3 region has the DNA TGTGCCAGCTCAGCAACTAGCGGGGGGCCGACGGGCGAGCAGTACGTC.

This clone was observed a few times. The same CDR3 also results from other DNA sequences found in this sample. The chain couples TRBV19 to TRBJ2-7, with 10 bases fitting TRBD1. The V segment lost 3 bases and the J segment 4 bases; nucleotides outside the gene matches: 3. The CDR3 totals 14 residues. Germline CDR1 LNHDA, CDR2 SQIVND (reference sequence). CDR3 DNA: TGTGCCAGTAGTATGGGACAGGGGTCTTACGAGCAGTACTTC. Encoded protein: CASSMGQGSYEQYF.

This clone was seen a handful of times. The chain links TRBV5-1 to TRBJ1-2; TRBD1 might be the D (5 bases). Germline-derived CDR1 and CDR2 are SGHRS and YFSETQ. The V and J ends lost 4 bases and 0 bases respectively, with 13 bases between them. The CDR3 length is 15 residues. The DNA of the CDR3 is TGCGCCAGCAGCCCAGCGGGGGGATCTAACTATGGCTACACCTTC. As protein: CASSPAGGSNYGYTF.

The rearrangement uses TRBV6-1 and TRBJ1-1, with a possible D match to TRBD1 (5 bases). V shed 7 bases and J shed 1 base, with 16 bases lying between them. The germline CDR1 and CDR2 sequences are MNHNS and SASEGT. The CDR3 covers 15 residues. CDR3 sequence: CASIKHVGGNTEAFF. The DNA for the CDR3 is TGTGCCAGCATCAAACACGTGGGGGGGAACACTGAAGCTTTCTTT.

The CDR3 nucleotides are TGTGCCAGCAGCAGGGGAGAGACCCAGTACTTC. Amino acid sequence: CASSRGETQYF. The chain has TRBV6-5 and TRBJ2-5, with D possibly TRBD1 on 6 matching bases. Germline V gene sequence: CDR1 MNHEY, CDR2 SVGAGI. This CDR3 spans 11 amino acids. V was clipped by 6 bases and J by 4 bases, with 6 bases between them.

The chain couples TRBV7-3 to TRBJ2-1; D perhaps matches TRBD1 (5 bases). The germline V gene encodes CDR1 SGHTA and CDR2 FQGTGA. V lost 2 bases to trimming and J lost 1 base, with 9 bases between them. The CDR3 consists of 15 residues. The CDR3 DNA reads TGTGCCAGCAGCTTAGGGGCCACATCCTACAATGAGCAGTTCTTC. Protein: CASSLGATSYNEQFF.

CDR3 in DNA: TGTGCCAGTCAAACAGAGAGCTCCTATAATTCACCCCTCCACTTT. It codes for CASQTESSYNSPLHF. The chain employs TRBV2 and TRBJ1-6; no definite D call. The CDR3 totals 15 residues. The V and J ends lost 9 bases and 0 bases respectively, with 12 bases between them. Germline assignment: CDR1 SNHLY and CDR2 FYNNEI.

The V and J genes are TRBV6-5 and TRBJ2-5; 14 bases line up with TRBD2. The germline V gene encodes CDR1 MNHEY and CDR2 SVGAGI. Losses at the gene ends were 6 bases for V and 5 bases for J; bases not matched to a gene: 5. CDR3 length equals 15 residues. The chain's CDR3 is CASRRTSGGFETQYF. The CDR3 coding sequence is TGTGCCAGCAGGAGGACTAGCGGGGGGTTTGAGACCCAGTACTTC.

The chain carries TRBV5-4 and TRBJ2-7; TRBD2 aligns across 8 bases. The CDR3 length is 16 residues. CDR1 SGHNT and CDR2 YYREEE come from the germline V gene (reference sequence). The ends lost 0 bases at V and 2 bases at J; junction bases unmatched: 7. CDR3 amino acids: CASSLGVAGLTYEQYF. The CDR3 nucleotides are TGTGCCAGCAGCTTGGGGGTAGCGGGGCTTACCTACGAGCAGTACTTC.

The chain uses TRBV4-1 and TRBJ1-2, with 8 nucleotides matching TRBD1. Germline-derived CDR1 and CDR2 are MGHRA and YSYEKL. V lost 0 bases to trimming and J lost 4 bases; unmatched junction nucleotides: 7. CDR3 size: 16 residues. The CDR3 DNA sequence: TGCGCCAGCAGCCAAGATCCACAGGGGGTGCTCTATGGCTACACCTTC. Its protein product is CASSQDPQGVLYGYTF.

The gene calls are TRBV6-1 and TRBJ1-5, with 8 bases aligning to TRBD1. The trim removed 4 bases at V and 8 bases at J, leaving 7 bases unmatched. The CDR3 has 14 amino acids. Germline CDR1 MNHNS, CDR2 SASEGT. The CDR3: CASSAPTGVEPQHF. The CDR3 DNA follows: TGTGCCAGCAGTGCCCCGACAGGGGTGGAGCCCCAGCATTTT.